This T cell receptor (beta chain) is from a study of T cells after yellow fever vaccination. Study overall: The authors prepared low-cell-number fractions using SMART-Seq v4 Ultra Low Input.

A universal primer site and UMIs were added as TCR cDNA was made by 5'RACE template switching. TCRdb called the 5' RACE reads again in MiXCR, with one record for every CDR3 protein. The table includes about 260,000 distinct CDR3 sequences, 5.2% detected once. The study, taken as a whole, reports: A small share of clonotypes appeared in both CD4 and CD8 compartments. After the booster, 96% of CD4 and roughly nine tenths of CD8 primary-response clones were re-detected.

With 4 bases removed from V and 7 bases from J, the gap between germline ends came to 11 bases. Germline-derived CDR1 and CDR2 are MNHEY and SVGEGT. The CDR3 sequence is 12 residues long. There are many counts of this clonotype. Its target is unknown. The sample here was CD4+ T cells sorted from PBMCs, taken on the day of the yellow fever booster vaccination. The sequence derives from a man aged 18 to 29 who received the YFV17D yellow fever vaccine. The V gene is TRBV6-2 or TRBV6-3, the J gene TRBJ2-7, with D possibly TRBD1 on 6 matching bases. The CDR3 DNA reads TGTGCCAGCAGTTTACAGGGCGCGGAGCAGTACTTC. This codes for CASSLQGAEQYF.